This entry is about one T cell receptor (beta chain). The antigen remains undetermined. Generated by immunoSEQ multiplex PCR, the TCRdb table keeps only in-frame clones and is missing some. Of approximately 41,000 clones listed, approximately 92% were seen once; the top ten hold 2.5% to 4%. This sample is part of a study of cytomegalovirus exposure and HLA in healthy donors. Study-wide background: The same platform used for the roughly 600 first-cohort repertoires was also used for the roughly 130 validation repertoires, as a later analysis reported. Study findings and constraints: Many donors carried some public TCRs, although rarity characterized most TCR sequences.

These donors were members of the roughly 130-subject validation cohort, a group separate from the roughly 670-subject first cohort. V was clipped by 2 bases and J by 2 bases; unmatched bases: 1. Germline V CDR1 and CDR2: SGHTA, FQGNSA. The CDR3 sequence is 14 residues long. The clonotype was recovered from a man between 18 and 35 years old in good health and CMV-seronegative. The chain uses TRBV7-2 and TRBJ1-1; 8 bases are shared with TRBD1. Sequencing used PBMCs. The DNA for the CDR3 is TGTGCCAGCAGCTTATCAGGGGGCAACACTGAAGCTTTCTTT. This sequence encodes CASSLSGGNTEAFF.